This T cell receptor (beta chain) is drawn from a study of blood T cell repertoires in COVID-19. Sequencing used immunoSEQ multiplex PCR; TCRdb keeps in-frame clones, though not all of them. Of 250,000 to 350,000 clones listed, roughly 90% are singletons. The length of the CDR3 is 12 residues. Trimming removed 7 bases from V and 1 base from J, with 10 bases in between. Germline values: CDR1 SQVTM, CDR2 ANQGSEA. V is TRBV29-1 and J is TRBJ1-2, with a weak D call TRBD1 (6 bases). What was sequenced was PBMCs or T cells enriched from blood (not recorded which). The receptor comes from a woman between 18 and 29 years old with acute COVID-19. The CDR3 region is CSAGQINYGYTF. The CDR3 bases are TGCAGCGCTGGACAGATTAACTATGGCTACACCTTC.